The 31 T cell receptor beta chains given below trace back to one sample, sequenced in a study of shared clonotypes between healthy human individuals. TCRdb's table, derived via immunoSEQ multiplex PCR, lists solely in-frame clones and lacks some. Of millions of clones listed, about 95% are singletons. CD45RO-negative cells were positively selected for CCR7, leaving out terminally differentiated effector memory CD45RA+ cells. Sample: naive CD8+ T cells sorted from blood. The source is a man in his late teens or twenties in good health.

As to this clone: This sample also contains other DNA sequences that code for the same CDR3. The chain recombines TRBV28 with TRBJ2-1, with 9 bases fitting TRBD1. The CDR3 length is 15 residues. After removal of 6 bases from V and 4 bases from J, the junction contained 7 bases not matched to a gene. CDR1 and CDR2 from the germline V gene are MDHEN and SYDVKM. The CDR3 reads CASSLRDRVYNEQFF. CDR3 coding DNA: TGTGCCAGCAGCCTACGGGACAGGGTGTACAATGAGCAGTTCTTC.

The rearrangement joins TRBV5-6 to TRBJ1-1, with D perhaps TRBD1 (5 bases). This CDR3 is built from 12 residues. Trimming took off 4 bases at V and 7 bases at J, with 11 bases between the two ends. Germline assignment: CDR1 SGHDT and CDR2 YYEEEE. The CDR3 coding sequence is TGTGCCAGCAGCACCATGGGACTTGAAGCTTTCTTT. Translation gives CASSTMGLEAFF.

The genes are TRBV4-3 and TRBJ1-4, with 7 nucleotides matching TRBD1. The V gene end was trimmed by 4 bases and the J gene end by 7 bases; junction bases not matched to a gene: 6. CDR1 and CDR2 from the germline V gene are LGHNA and YSLEER. CDR3 size: 14 residues. The CDR3 region is CASSPRQGGEKLFF. The CDR3 nucleotides are TGCGCCAGCAGCCCTCGACAGGGAGGTGAAAAACTGTTTTTT.

The chain uses TRBV4-1 and TRBJ1-1, with D unresolved. The length of the CDR3 is 16 residues. CDR1 and CDR2 (germline): MGHRA, YSYEKL. V lost 0 bases, J lost 0 bases, and 11 bases lay in between. CDR3 sequence (DNA): TGCGCCAGCAGCCAAGATCATAAGTCCATGAACACTGAAGCTTTCTTT. It translates to CASSQDHKSMNTEAFF.

The J gene is TRBJ2-4, the V gene TRBV19; tentatively, D is TRBD1 (5 bases). The germline CDR1 and CDR2 sequences are LNHDA and SQIVND (reference sequence). Trimming left V 5 bases short and J 3 bases short, with 14 bases between. The CDR3 is made up of 15 amino acids. CDR3 region: CASSPFQGLKNIQYF. CDR3 nucleotide sequence: TGTGCCAGTAGTCCCTTTCAGGGCCTCAAAAACATTCAGTACTTC.

This chain uses TRBV4-3 with TRBJ1-1; D gene unclear. CDR3 length: 17 amino acids. The germline V gene has CDR1 LGHNA and CDR2 YSLEER. V dropped 1 base and J dropped 4 bases, with 19 bases sitting between them. The CDR3 sequence is CASSQVVSFQGGTEAFF. The CDR3 nucleotides read TGCGCCAGCAGCCAAGTAGTGAGTTTTCAAGGAGGCACTGAAGCTTTCTTT.

V gene TRBV9 combines with J gene TRBJ2-5; D is perhaps TRBD1 or TRBD2 (5 bases each). The CDR3 is 15 amino acids. Looked up from germline, CDR1 is SGDLS and CDR2 is YYNGEE. The germline V and J ends were trimmed by 2 bases and 5 bases, with 16 bases remaining between them. CDR3 DNA sequence: TGTGCCAGCAGCGTTCTCGGGACGTCTGGCGAGACCCAGTACTTC. Residues: CASSVLGTSGETQYF. Full variable domain (rest looked up from reference TRBV9 and TRBJ2-5): DSGVTQTPKHLITATGQRVTLRCSPRSGDLSVYWYQQSLDQGLQFLIQYYNGEERAKGNILERFSAQQFPDLHSELNLSSLELGDSALYFCASSVLGTSGETQYFGPGTRLLVL.

In DNA form, the CDR3 reads TGTGCCAGCAGCTTAGACCCAGGGAAGGACCACGAGCAGTACTTC. Translating gives CASSLDPGKDHEQYF. V and J are TRBV13 and TRBJ2-7, with D perhaps matching TRBD1 (5 bases). Germline loops: CDR1 PRHDT, CDR2 FYEKMQ (reference sequence). The ends were cut back, 1 base at V and 5 bases at J, with 15 bases in the middle. The CDR3 loop spans 15 amino acids.

This clone has only one observation. The CDR3 is CASSHGQGATYEQYF. CDR3 in DNA: TGTGCCAGCAGCCACGGACAGGGGGCGACCTACGAGCAGTACTTC. This chain uses TRBV5-5 with TRBJ2-7; TRBD1 matches 11 bases. CDR1 and CDR2 (germline): SGHKS, YYEKEE (reference sequence). V lost 4 bases to trimming and J lost 2 bases; unmatched junction nucleotides: 5. CDR3 length: 15 amino acids.

This chain joins TRBV28 and TRBJ2-3; D not resolved. Germline loops: CDR1 MDHEN, CDR2 SYDVKM. V was cut by 2 bases and J by 0 bases, with 12 bases left in between. The length of the CDR3 is 16 residues. CDR3: CASSLPGSDSTDTQYF. Written as DNA, the CDR3 is TGTGCCAGCAGTTTACCGGGTTCCGATAGCACAGATACGCAGTATTTT.

CDR3 in DNA: TGTGCCAGCAGTCACAAGGGACTTTTACAAGAGACCCAGTACTTC. Translation: CASSHKGLLQETQYF. The gene calls are TRBV5-4 and TRBJ2-5, with TRBD2 as a possible D gene (6 bases). There are 15 residues in the CDR3. Deletions cut 5 bases from V and 2 bases from J, with 16 bases between. Germline V gene lookup returns CDR1 SGHNT and CDR2 YYREEE (reference sequence).

This clone was seen just once. Distinct nucleotide sequences in the sample also encode this CDR3. V and J are TRBV6-5 and TRBJ2-1, with D possibly matching TRBD2 (5 bases). This CDR3 spans 14 amino acids. Germline assignment: CDR1 MNHEY and CDR2 SVGAGI. Trimming pared 2 bases from V and 1 base from J, leaving 6 bases between. The CDR3 sequence: CASSYGGSYNEQFF. The CDR3, as DNA: TGTGCCAGCAGTTACGGCGGGTCCTACAATGAGCAGTTCTTC.

The V gene is TRBV7-2, the J gene TRBJ2-7, with TRBD2 identical over 9 bases. J gave up 0 bases and V 4 bases, and 13 bases lay outside the gene matches. The CDR3 is 18 amino acids. Germline lookup yields CDR1 SGHTA and CDR2 FQGNSA. The CDR3 bases are TGTGCCAGCAGCTCACCTAGCGGGAACACCCTTTTCTCCTACGAGCAGTACTTC. Protein sequence: CASSSPSGNTLFSYEQYF.

In its sample, this clone was seen once. The V call is TRBV19, the J call TRBJ2-3, with 7 nucleotides matching TRBD1. Losses at the gene ends were 5 bases for V and 10 bases for J; bases not matched to a gene: 9. The CDR3 spans 13 residues. Germline-derived CDR1 and CDR2 are LNHDA and SQIVND (reference sequence). The CDR3 coding sequence is TGTGCCAGTAGTGACCTATCAGGGGGTGCGCAGTATTTT. It codes for CASSDLSGGAQYF.

This clone was seen just once. The chain links TRBV4-1 to TRBJ2-1; D unresolved. From germline, CDR1 is MGHRA and CDR2 YSYEKL. This CDR3 spans 13 amino acids. Trimming pared 3 bases from V and 6 bases from J, leaving 9 bases between. CDR3 region: CASSHRRANEQFF. The CDR3 region has the DNA TGCGCCAGCAGCCACCGACGGGCCAATGAGCAGTTCTTC.

The CDR3 is CASSIGPIYEQYF. CDR3 nucleotide sequence: TGTGCCAGTAGTATAGGACCTATTTACGAGCAGTACTTC. The chain recombines TRBV19 with TRBJ2-7; D unclear. The CDR3 runs to 13 residues. Between the trimmed V and J ends, which lost 1 base and 4 bases, there was a span of 8 bases. Per germline, CDR1 LNHDA and CDR2 SQIVND (reference sequence).

The V call is TRBV12-5, the J call TRBJ2-2; the D is unclear. In germline, CDR1 is LGHNT, CDR2 FRNRAP. Trimming took 7 bases from V and 6 from J, leaving 12 bases between them. This CDR3 spans 13 amino acids. CDR3 in amino acids: CASARSEAGELFF. In DNA form, the CDR3 reads TGTGCTAGTGCCCGCAGCGAGGCCGGGGAGCTGTTTTTT.

Concerning this clone: Different DNA sequences within this sample yield the same CDR3. The chain recombines TRBV9 with TRBJ2-7, with D uncertain. V shed 0 bases and J shed 1 base, with 5 bases lying between them. This CDR3 is built from 13 residues. CDR1 and CDR2 from the germline V gene are SGDLS and YYNGEE. The CDR3 region has the DNA TGTGCCAGCAGCGTAGCTAGTTCCTACGAGCAGTACTTC. The encoded protein is CASSVASSYEQYF.

In DNA form, the CDR3 reads TGTGCCAGCAGTGTCAGGGTGCCAAGCTCCTACAATGAGCAGTTCTTC. Its protein is CASSVRVPSSYNEQFF. The chain uses TRBV27 and TRBJ2-1; tentative D call: TRBD1 (5 bases). Per germline, CDR1 MNHEY and CDR2 SMNVEV (reference sequence). V lost 5 bases, J lost 0 bases, and 14 bases lay in between. The length of the CDR3 is 16 residues.

This clone was seen once. V usage is TRBV9 and J usage is TRBJ2-3; the D gene could be TRBD1 or TRBD2 (6 bases each). The V and J ends lost 6 bases and 0 bases respectively, with 14 bases between them. Germline V gene data show CDR1 as SGDLS and CDR2 as YYNGEE. This CDR3 contains 15 residues. The CDR3 loop reads CASTRGGLSTDTQYF. The CDR3 DNA is TGTGCCAGCACCCGAGGGGGGCTAAGCACAGATACGCAGTATTTT.

On this clone: Other DNA sequences in the same sample also yield this CDR3. The chain is built from TRBV5-1 and TRBJ2-7; 8 bases align to TRBD1. CDR1 is SGHRS and CDR2 is YFSETQ in the germline V gene. This CDR3 region has 14 residues. The V gene end was trimmed by 0 bases and the J gene end by 2 bases; junction bases not matched to a gene: 1. CDR3 DNA: TGCGCCAGCAGCTTGGAGGACAGGGCCTACGAGCAGTACTTC. It codes for CASSLEDRAYEQYF.

The chain uses TRBV5-1 and TRBJ2-1; weak D call: TRBD1 (6 bases). Trimming removed 4 bases at V and 7 bases at J, with 21 bases between. The CDR3 covers 16 residues. The V gene's germline CDR1 is SGHRS and CDR2 YFSETQ. The CDR3 spells CASSPGRDTIMNEQFF. The DNA of the CDR3 is TGCGCCAGCAGCCCCGGACGGGACACAATCATGAATGAGCAGTTCTTC.

V gene TRBV13 combines with J gene TRBJ2-4; possibly TRBD1 for D (5 bases). V dropped 5 bases and J dropped 0 bases, with 8 bases sitting between them. The CDR3 totals 14 residues. Per the germline V gene, CDR1 is PRHDT and CDR2 is FYEKMQ (reference sequence). CDR3 in amino acids: CASSETVAKNIQYF. The CDR3 coding sequence is TGTGCCAGCAGCGAGACAGTAGCCAAAAACATTCAGTACTTC.

This chain uses TRBV6-6 with TRBJ2-1; no clear D. The length of the CDR3 is 12 residues. The germline CDR1 and CDR2 sequences are MNHNY and SVGAGI (reference sequence). V was clipped by 6 bases and J by 8 bases, with 11 bases between them. CDR3 nucleotides: TGTGCCAGCAGCATCCTTGTCTATGAGCAGTTCTTC. This encodes CASSILVYEQFF.

The chain has TRBV19 and TRBJ1-1; D is perhaps TRBD1 (6 bases). Germline CDR1 is LNHDA and CDR2 is SQIVND (reference sequence). The CDR3 extends over 13 amino acids. The V end was cut by 3 bases, the J end by 7 bases, with 12 bases between. CDR3: CASSMLTGREAFF. The CDR3 DNA reads TGTGCCAGTAGTATGTTGACAGGCCGTGAAGCTTTCTTT.

This rearrangement joins TRBV2 to TRBJ2-7; 8 bases are a match to TRBD1. Germline V gene data show CDR1 as SNHLY and CDR2 as FYNNEI. Trimming cost V 11 bases and J 2 bases; bases outside gene matches: 14. This CDR3 region has 15 residues. Written as DNA, the CDR3 is TGTGCCCGGAGGCCCAACGGGACAGGTACCTACGAGCAGTACTTC. Encoded protein: CARRPNGTGTYEQYF.

The V gene is TRBV5-1, the J gene TRBJ2-3; D possibly corresponds to TRBD2 (6 bases). Between the trimmed V and J ends, which lost 0 bases and 1 base, there was a span of 9 bases. Germline CDR1 and CDR2: SGHRS and YFSETQ. The CDR3 has 15 amino acids. The CDR3 reads CASSLAGERTDTQYF. CDR3 DNA: TGCGCCAGCAGCTTGGCGGGAGAACGCACAGATACGCAGTATTTT.

This clone has just one count. The chain joins TRBV7-6 to TRBJ2-1, with D hard to call. CDR1 and CDR2 from the germline V gene are SGHVS and FNYEAQ. V was trimmed by 5 bases and J by 10 bases, leaving 15 bases between them. The CDR3 spans 13 residues. The CDR3 region has the DNA TGTGCCAGCAGCGCGATTCTGGCCGGGGAGCAGTTCTTC. This codes for CASSAILAGEQFF.

The rearrangement uses TRBV7-9 and TRBJ1-6; no clear D gene. CDR3 length: 14 residues. The germline gives CDR1 SEHNR, CDR2 FQNEAQ (reference sequence). Trimming took off 1 base at V and 8 bases at J, with 9 bases between the two ends. This CDR3 is CASSLGTIDSPLHF. In DNA form, the CDR3 reads TGTGCCAGCAGCTTAGGAACTATAGATTCACCCCTCCACTTT.

V gene TRBV5-6 combines with J gene TRBJ2-7, with D maybe TRBD2 (5 bases). Trimming took off 2 bases at V and 2 bases at J, with 17 bases between the two ends. CDR3 length equals 16 residues. Germline-derived CDR1 and CDR2 are SGHDT and YYEEEE. CDR3 in DNA: TGTGCCAGCAGCTTTAAGCTAGCTTTCTTTACCTACGAGCAGTACTTC. It translates to CASSFKLAFFTYEQYF.

This clone was counted once. V is TRBV7-9 and J is TRBJ2-7; D is uncertain. This CDR3 region has 12 residues. With 5 bases removed from V and 3 bases from J, the gap between germline ends came to 8 bases. Germline CDR1 reads SEHNR; CDR2 reads FQNEAQ (reference sequence). The CDR3 bases are TGTGCCAGCAGCGCCCCTTTCTACGAGCAGTACTTC. Its translation is CASSAPFYEQYF.